One sample yielded the 16 T cell receptor beta chains listed below, sequenced in a study of T-cell memory formation after mild COVID-19. TCRdb ran MiXCR on the 5' RACE reads and lists one entry per CDR3 protein. This sample has tens of thousands of distinct CDR3 sequences, with under 7.5% found just once. The sequencing sample was made of PBMCs or a T cell subset sorted from them (not recorded which). The receptors derive from a man between 18 and 29 years old who had mild COVID-19 (a few samples of this study predate the infection). Cell type and time point are not known.

This chain connects TRBV6-2 or TRBV6-3 to TRBJ2-3; D is undetermined. The germline V and J ends were trimmed by 5 bases and 0 bases, with 18 bases remaining between them. The germline V gene encodes CDR1 MNHEY and CDR2 SVGEGT. The length of the CDR3 is 17 residues. For the CDR3, the DNA is TGTGCCAGCAGTCTCTGGGCGCGCACTACTAGCACAGATACGCAGTATTTT. Translated: CASSLWARTTSTDTQYF.

This chain joins TRBV4-1 and TRBJ2-6; D perhaps matches TRBD1 (6 bases). The germline V and J ends were trimmed by 4 bases and 0 bases, with 16 bases remaining between them. CDR3 length: 18 residues. Germline CDR1 is MGHRA and CDR2 is YSYEKL. CDR3 in amino acids: CASSRPPGHISGANVLTF. Written as DNA, the CDR3 is TGCGCCAGCAGCCGCCCGCCGGGACATATCTCTGGGGCCAACGTCCTGACTTTC.

The chain couples TRBV7-9 to TRBJ2-1; TRBD2 matches at 10 bases. The germline V gene encodes CDR1 SEHNR and CDR2 FQNEAQ (reference sequence). The CDR3 totals 18 residues. V shed 4 bases and J 0 bases; nucleotides not matched to a gene: 9. Written as DNA, the CDR3 is TGTGCCAGCAGCTCCAAACCACTAGCGGGGAGCTCCTACAATGAGCAGTTCTTC. Translating it yields CASSSKPLAGSSYNEQFF.

The chain is built from TRBV7-2 and TRBJ1-2; 7 nucleotides align to TRBD1. CDR1 is SGHTA and CDR2 is FQGNSA in the germline V gene. V shed 5 bases and J 8 bases; nucleotides not matched to a gene: 8. This CDR3 is built from 13 residues. The CDR3 nucleotides read TGTGCCAGCAGCGCGGACAGGTTAAGGGGCTACACCTTC. Translated: CASSADRLRGYTF.

Sample share makes this clonotype medium-sized. V is TRBV29-1 and J is TRBJ1-1, with TRBD1 matching over 9 bases. CDR1 and CDR2 (germline): SQVTM, ANQGSEA. CDR3 length: 14 residues. J gave up 4 bases and V 4 bases, and 7 bases lay outside the gene matches. The CDR3, as DNA: TGCAGCGTTGTACTTCTACAGGGGGCCACTGAAGCTTTCTTT. This translates into CSVVLLQGATEAFF.

This clonotype was picked up a small number of times. The chain couples TRBV7-9 to TRBJ1-6, with 9 bases matching TRBD1. The germline gives CDR1 SEHNR, CDR2 FQNEAQ (reference sequence). CDR3 length: 17 residues. After removal of 5 bases from V and 4 bases from J, the junction contained 9 bases not matched to a gene. The CDR3 region is CASSKIQGADYNSPLHF. DNA for the CDR3: TGTGCCAGCAGCAAGATACAGGGGGCTGATTATAATTCACCCCTCCACTTT.

A few counts support this clonotype. J is TRBJ1-6 and V is TRBV5-1; D might be TRBD1 (6 bases). The germline V and J ends were trimmed by 4 bases and 12 bases, with 20 bases remaining between them. CDR3 length equals 15 residues. Per germline, CDR1 SGHRS and CDR2 YFSETQ. The chain's CDR3 is CASSPLQGGPQPLHF. The CDR3 bases are TGCGCCAGCAGCCCGCTACAGGGAGGCCCCCAACCCCTCCACTTT.

This clonotype appeared a few times. This chain's CDR3 is CASSQDPEGKNIQYF. CDR3 coding DNA: TGTGCCAGCAGCCAAGACCCCGAGGGCAAAAACATTCAGTACTTC. V gene TRBV3-1 combines with J gene TRBJ2-4, with a possible D match to TRBD2 (5 bases). Trimming removed 0 bases from V and 3 bases from J, with 9 bases in between. CDR1 and CDR2 (germline): LGHDT, YNNKEL (reference sequence). The CDR3 totals 15 residues.

The chain couples TRBV6-2 or TRBV6-3 to TRBJ2-1, with no clear D. This CDR3 region has 12 residues. V lost 6 bases, J lost 5 bases, and 8 bases lay in between. Germline CDR1 MNHEY, CDR2 SVGEGT. The CDR3 DNA reads TGTGCCAGCAGAACCCTAGACAATGAGCAGTTCTTC. Its translation is CASRTLDNEQFF.

This clonotype is a singleton in its sample. This rearrangement joins TRBV7-2 to TRBJ1-3; weak D call: TRBD1 (6 bases). Germline V gives CDR1 SGHTA, CDR2 FQGNSA. The CDR3 totals 18 residues. With 2 bases removed from V and 3 bases from J, the gap between germline ends came to 20 bases. CDR3 in amino acids: CASSLSPTGSPFGNTIYF. Here the CDR3 DNA reads TGTGCCAGCAGCTTAAGCCCGACAGGATCCCCTTTTGGAAACACCATATATTTT.

This clonotype was counted only a few times. One junction end does not reproduce the germline sequence, and a read error may be involved. The V and J genes are TRBV7-7 and TRBJ2-1; 9 bases fit TRBD2. The CDR3 has 13 residues. Germline V CDR1 and CDR2: SSHAT, FNYEAQ (reference sequence). The CDR3 bases are TGTGCTAGCAGCCGTAGCGGGGGTGAGGAGCAGTTCTTC. Residues: CASSRSGGEEQFF.

This clonotype was recorded at least ten times. V gene TRBV5-1 combines with J gene TRBJ2-1; D unresolved. CDR1 is SGHRS and CDR2 is YFSETQ in the germline V gene. The V and J ends lost 5 bases and 7 bases respectively, with 16 bases between them. The CDR3 is 14 residues long. CDR3 DNA: TGCGCCAGCAGACTTGGGGTCAGGACGAATGAGCAGTTCTTC. The encoded protein is CASRLGVRTNEQFF.

The chain recombines TRBV29-1 with TRBJ1-2; possibly TRBD1 for D (6 bases). CDR1 SQVTM and CDR2 ANQGSEA come from the germline V gene. The CDR3 extends over 13 amino acids. Trimming cost V 6 bases and J 4 bases, with 15 bases left between them. The CDR3 nucleotides are TGCAGCGTAAGCGACAGGAGGTTCTATGGCTACACCTTC. It yields the protein CSVSDRRFYGYTF.

Points on this clonotype: A single base separates this from a much larger clone, so it may be a read error. The rearrangement uses TRBV7-7 and TRBJ2-1; 11 bases agree with TRBD2. There are 15 residues in the CDR3. CDR1 is SSHAT, CDR2 FNYEAQ, per germline (reference sequence). This chain's CDR3 is CDSSTGTSGRTEQFF. The CDR3 bases are TGTGATAGCAGCACTGGGACTAGCGGACGCACTGAGCAGTTCTTC.

The rearrangement uses TRBV28 and TRBJ2-6, with D perhaps matching TRBD1 (6 bases). The CDR3 length is 15 residues. Trimming removed 4 bases at V and 4 bases at J, with 11 bases between. Germline CDR1 and CDR2: MDHEN and SYDVKM. Here the CDR3 DNA reads TGTGCCAGCAGTTCGACAGGCTTGGGGGCCAACGTCCTGACTTTC. This gives the protein CASSSTGLGANVLTF.

The chain recombines TRBV4-1 with TRBJ1-2; D might be TRBD1 (6 bases). V lost 5 bases to trimming and J lost 0 bases, with 13 bases between them. This CDR3 is 15 amino acids long. The germline V gene encodes CDR1 MGHRA and CDR2 YSYEKL. This CDR3 is CASSAGTQTNYGYTF. The CDR3 DNA reads as TGCGCCAGCAGCGCCGGGACACAGACTAACTATGGCTACACCTTC.